Shown below are 21 T cell receptor beta chains from a single sample sequenced in a study of identical twins. One entry per CDR3 protein, called by TCRdb with MiXCR from the 5' RACE reads. The sample has 690,000 or so distinct CDR3 sequences; 8% to 9% are singletons. In addition, the sample was reused for a study of yellow fever vaccine responses in identical twins.

Sequences were obtained from PBMCs. The receptors stem from a woman aged 18-29 years in good health.

This clonotype was counted only a few times. The chain combines TRBV2 with TRBJ2-2; 7 bases map to TRBD2. V gave up 8 bases and J gave up 4 bases; unmatched junction bases: 4. The CDR3 is made up of 13 amino acids. Per germline, CDR1 SNHLY and CDR2 FYNNEI. The DNA for the CDR3 is TGTGCCAGCGAGGGGAGGGGCACCGGGGAGCTGTTTTTT. As protein: CASEGRGTGELFF.

The chain links TRBV10-3 to TRBJ2-7; 8 bases line up with TRBD1. CDR1 is ENHRY, CDR2 SYGVKD, per germline. V shed 3 bases, J shed 0 bases, and the junction held 4 bases outside the gene matches. CDR3 length: 15 residues. CDR3 coding DNA: TGTGCCATCAGTGACCGGGACAGGAGCTCCTACGAGCAGTACTTC. The encoded protein is CAISDRDRSSYEQYF.

The genes are TRBV24-1 and TRBJ2-1; a weak D match, TRBD1 (6 bases). This CDR3 spans 17 amino acids. CDR1 KGHDR and CDR2 SFDVKD come from the germline V gene. Deletions cut 5 bases from V and 5 bases from J, with 21 bases between. This CDR3 reads CATSALAGGVTNNEQFF. DNA for the CDR3: TGTGCCACCAGTGCCTTAGCTGGGGGCGTTACAAACAATGAGCAGTTCTTC.

The CDR3 here is CASSQDLQGAHYEQYF. CDR3 sequence (DNA): TGCGCCAGCAGCCAAGATCTGCAGGGGGCTCACTACGAGCAGTACTTC. V and J are TRBV4-3 and TRBJ2-7; 8 nucleotides match TRBD1. V trimming: 0 bases; J trimming: 3 bases; junction bases outside the gene matches: 7. The CDR3 is 16 amino acids. CDR1 and CDR2 (germline): LGHNA, YSLEER.

This clonotype was picked up a small number of times. Sequence at one end of the junction differs from germline and may be a read error. The rearrangement uses TRBV4-2 and TRBJ2-1; 15 bases agree with TRBD2. This CDR3 is built from 15 residues. Germline lookup yields CDR1 LGHNA and CDR2 YNFKEQ. The CDR3 nucleotides are TGTGCCAGCAGCCAAGAAGGAGGACTAGCGGGGGGGCGGATCTTC. It encodes CASSQEGGLAGGRIF.

The CDR3 reads CASRPQIHGSNTEAFF. CDR3 coding DNA: TGTGCCAGCAGACCTCAGATACATGGCAGCAACACTGAAGCTTTCTTT. The rearrangement joins TRBV3-1 to TRBJ1-1; D remains unclear. Between the trimmed V and J ends, which lost 6 bases and 2 bases, there was a span of 19 bases. CDR1 LGHDT and CDR2 YNNKEL come from the germline V gene (reference sequence). The CDR3 is 16 residues long.

The V gene is TRBV5-1, the J gene TRBJ2-1; D might be TRBD2 (6 bases). The CDR3 contains 17 residues. V lost 2 bases and J lost 6, with 21 bases in between. Germline V lookup: CDR1 SGHRS, CDR2 YFSETQ. CDR3 DNA sequence: TGCGCCAGCAGCTTAGCCCCGGCCATAATGGGGGGCAATGAGCAGTTCTTC. Amino acids: CASSLAPAIMGGNEQFF. Drawing the rest from reference TRBV5-1 and TRBJ2-1, the complete variable domain is KAGVTQTPRYLIKTRGQQVTLSCSPISGHRSVSWYQQTPGQGLQFLFEYFSETQRNKGNFPGRFSGRQFSNSRSEMNVSTLELGDSALYLCASSLAPAIMGGNEQFFGPGTRLTVL.

This clonotype was picked up one time. Written as DNA, the CDR3 is TGTGCCAGCAGCCCGAACGGGAGGGTCGAGGTTTACTTC. Its translation is CASSPNGRVEVYF. The V call is TRBV3-1, the J call TRBJ2-7; 8 bases line up with TRBD2. J lost 13 bases, V lost 4 bases, and 12 bases had no gene match. This CDR3 spans 13 amino acids. Germline CDR1 LGHDT, CDR2 YNNKEL (reference sequence).

The chain's CDR3 is CASSHAVTSRWNEQYF. The CDR3, as DNA: TGTGCCAGCAGCCATGCAGTAACAAGCCGTTGGAACGAGCAGTACTTC. The chain employs TRBV3-1 and TRBJ2-7; D unclear. The CDR3 totals 16 residues. The V gene's germline CDR1 is LGHDT and CDR2 YNNKEL (reference sequence). Trimming stripped 3 bases from V and 5 bases from J, with 20 bases between.

This clonotype was seen ten or more times. V gene TRBV4-1 combines with J gene TRBJ2-1; D is unresolved. Germline CDR1 is MGHRA and CDR2 is YSYEKL. The V gene lost 1 base and the J gene lost 4 bases, with 11 bases spanning the gap. The CDR3 is made up of 15 amino acids. CDR3 loop: CASSQGAISYNEQFF. The DNA for the CDR3 is TGCGCCAGCAGCCAAGGGGCCATCTCATACAATGAGCAGTTCTTC.

The rearrangement uses TRBV7-9 and TRBJ2-2, with a weak D call TRBD1 (6 bases). CDR3 length: 16 amino acids. Germline V gives CDR1 SEHNR, CDR2 FQNEAQ (reference sequence). V lost 3 bases, J lost 4 bases, and 15 bases lay in between. CDR3 protein: CASSFPLGAGTGELFF. The DNA of the CDR3 is TGTGCCAGCAGCTTTCCTTTGGGGGCAGGCACCGGGGAGCTGTTTTTT.

V usage is TRBV7-2 and J usage is TRBJ1-5; D gene ambiguous. Between the trimmed V and J ends, which lost 1 base and 1 base, there was a span of 11 bases. The CDR3 consists of 16 residues. CDR1 and CDR2 (germline): SGHTA, FQGNSA. The CDR3 DNA follows: TGTGCCAGCAGCTTAGAGGGAGGCAGAAGCAATCAGCCCCAGCATTTT. This codes for CASSLEGGRSNQPQHF.

The sample holds a few counts of this clonotype. The rearrangement links TRBV23-1 to TRBJ2-3, with a weak D call TRBD2 (5 bases). TRBV23-1 is filed as an ORF, its function uncertain. The CDR3 is 15 amino acids. The V end lost 7 bases, the J end lost 0 bases, and 14 bases lay between the germline ends. CDR3 residues: CASIRDYPSTDTQYF. The CDR3 DNA sequence: TGCGCCAGCATCCGCGACTACCCTAGCACAGATACGCAGTATTTT.

This chain connects TRBV12-3 or TRBV12-4 to TRBJ1-1; D is unclear. The V end lost 7 bases, the J end lost 1 base, and 13 bases lay between the germline ends. The CDR3 covers 14 residues. CDR3 DNA sequence: TGTGCCAGCAAACGGACGGCCGGGAACACTGAAGCTTTCTTT. This encodes CASKRTAGNTEAFF.

This clonotype turned up a few times. The chain uses TRBV6-1 and TRBJ2-7; D is perhaps TRBD1 (5 bases). This CDR3 has 15 amino acids. Trimming shortened V by 5 bases and J by 3 bases, and 17 bases separated the two germline ends. Per the germline V gene, CDR1 is MNHNS and CDR2 is SASEGT. The CDR3 region is CASSSNPTVNYEQYF. In DNA, the CDR3 is TGTGCCAGCAGTAGTAACCCGACAGTAAACTACGAGCAGTACTTC.

In this sample, this clonotype turned up a few times. The chain is built from TRBV14 and TRBJ2-1, with D unresolved. This CDR3 comprises 12 residues. Trimming took off 3 bases at V and 9 bases at J, with 9 bases between the two ends. In germline, CDR1 is SGHDN, CDR2 FVKESK. The CDR3 DNA sequence: TGTGCCAGCAGCCAGGTTACGGGTGAGCAGTTCTTC. Protein sequence: CASSQVTGEQFF.

This clonotype appeared a few times. The V and J genes are TRBV20-1 and TRBJ2-7; 11 bases match TRBD2. After removal of 5 bases from V and 1 base from J, the junction contained 4 bases not matched to a gene. In germline, CDR1 is DFQATT, CDR2 SNEGSKA (reference sequence). The CDR3 is made up of 14 amino acids. CDR3 coding DNA: TGCAGTGCTCCTAGCGGGGGGCCTTCCTACGAGCAGTACTTC. It yields the protein CSAPSGGPSYEQYF.

This clonotype was seen repeatedly, ten times or more. The chain joins TRBV6-2 or TRBV6-3 to TRBJ2-7; D perhaps matches TRBD2 (6 bases). The CDR3 has 16 residues. Per the germline V gene, CDR1 is MNHEY and CDR2 is SVGEGT. Trimming took off 2 bases at V and 2 bases at J, with 16 bases between the two ends. The CDR3 coding sequence is TGTGCCAGCAGTTACAGGATTGGGGGGACGACCTACGAGCAGTACTTC. Residues: CASSYRIGGTTYEQYF.

The sample holds many counts of this clonotype. The chain carries TRBV9 and TRBJ1-4; unclear D gene. The CDR3 loop spans 15 amino acids. The V gene's germline CDR1 is SGDLS and CDR2 YYNGEE. V lost 0 bases to trimming and J lost 7 bases, with 13 bases between them. The CDR3 is CASSVADGLGEKLFF. CDR3 nucleotides: TGTGCCAGCAGCGTAGCGGACGGATTGGGTGAAAAACTGTTTTTT.

This clonotype was seen a handful of times. The V and J genes are TRBV11-2 and TRBJ1-4, with 7 bases matching TRBD1. The CDR3 length is 13 residues. With 8 bases clipped from V and 14 bases from J, the junction kept 14 bases outside the gene matches. Germline V gene lookup returns CDR1 SGHAT and CDR2 FQNNGV. CDR3 bases: TGTGCCAGCGGATTGGACAGGACTGCGGGGCTGTTTTTT. Residues: CASGLDRTAGLFF.

The table lists this clonotype with many counts. The gene calls are TRBV12-3 or TRBV12-4 and TRBJ2-2; D remains unclear. This CDR3 spans 13 amino acids. The ends were cut back, 5 bases at V and 7 bases at J, with 11 bases in the middle. The CDR3 DNA follows: TGTGCCAGCAGTCCTGGCGGAAGCGGGGAGCTGTTTTTT. Encoded protein: CASSPGGSGELFF.